The clone carrying this TCR beta chain was observed a handful of times. What it recognizes is unknown. The sample originates from a study of pediatric ulcerative colitis. The study, taken as a whole, reports: Repertoires came from total lymphocyte DNA, so rare subsets like regulatory T cells may be missed. Compared with controls, ulcerative colitis showed greater blood-rectum clone sharing.

Sequencing depth was up to 500,000 reads per sample. TCRdb keeps only in-frame clones here, not all; method: immunoSEQ multiplex PCR. Among tens of thousands of clones listed, roughly four fifths were seen once. Germline V CDR1 and CDR2: MNHEY, SMNVEV (reference sequence). The CDR3 loop spans 13 amino acids. V was cut by 3 bases and J by 5 bases, with 8 bases left in between. During colonoscopy, one to two rectal pinch biopsies were collected. Ulcerative colitis patients received no immunosuppressive medication before the diagnostic colonoscopy. The rearrangement joins TRBV27 to TRBJ1-5; D unclear. Source material: gut tissue. This TCR derives from a boy younger than 18 with severe ulcerative colitis. CDR3 DNA sequence: TGTGCCAGCAGTTTCCGTGCGGATCAGCCCCAGCATTTT. Amino acids: CASSFRADQPQHF.